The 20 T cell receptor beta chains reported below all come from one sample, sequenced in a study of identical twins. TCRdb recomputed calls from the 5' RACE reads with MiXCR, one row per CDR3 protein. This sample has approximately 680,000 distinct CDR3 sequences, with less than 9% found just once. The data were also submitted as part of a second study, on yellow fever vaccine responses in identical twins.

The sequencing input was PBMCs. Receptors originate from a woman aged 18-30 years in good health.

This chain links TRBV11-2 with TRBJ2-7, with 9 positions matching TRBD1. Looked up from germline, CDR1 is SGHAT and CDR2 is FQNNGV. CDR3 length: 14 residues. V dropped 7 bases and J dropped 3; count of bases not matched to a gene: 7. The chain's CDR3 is CASTVGQGNYEQYF. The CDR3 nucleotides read TGTGCCAGCACCGTAGGACAGGGGAACTACGAGCAGTACTTC.

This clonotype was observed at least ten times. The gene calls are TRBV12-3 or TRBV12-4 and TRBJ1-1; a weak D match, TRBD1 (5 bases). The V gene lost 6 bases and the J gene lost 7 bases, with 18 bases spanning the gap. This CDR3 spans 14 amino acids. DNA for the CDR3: TGTGCCAGCAGGCCGATGGGGGGGGTGGGTGAAGCTTTCTTT. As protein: CASRPMGGVGEAFF.

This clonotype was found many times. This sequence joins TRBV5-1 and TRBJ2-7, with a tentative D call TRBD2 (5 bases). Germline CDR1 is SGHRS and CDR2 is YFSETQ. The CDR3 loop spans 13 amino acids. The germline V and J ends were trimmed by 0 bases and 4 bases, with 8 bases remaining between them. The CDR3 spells CASSLGAGYEQYV. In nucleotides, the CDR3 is TGCGCCAGCAGCTTGGGGGCGGGTTACGAGCAGTACGTC.

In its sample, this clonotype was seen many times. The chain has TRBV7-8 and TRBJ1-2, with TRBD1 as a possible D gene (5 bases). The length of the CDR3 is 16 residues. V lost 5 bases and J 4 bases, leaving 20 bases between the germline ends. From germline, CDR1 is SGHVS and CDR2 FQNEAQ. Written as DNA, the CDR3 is TGTGCCAGCAGCCCCCAAGCCGGGACCGAGGGCTATGGCTACACCTTC. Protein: CASSPQAGTEGYGYTF.

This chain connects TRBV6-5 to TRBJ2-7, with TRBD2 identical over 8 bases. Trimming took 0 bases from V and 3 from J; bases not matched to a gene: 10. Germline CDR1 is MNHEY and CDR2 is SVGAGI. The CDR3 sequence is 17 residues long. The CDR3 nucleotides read TGTGCCAGCAGTTACTCTAGCGGGGACGTCAAGGGCTACGAGCAGTACTTC. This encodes CASSYSSGDVKGYEQYF.

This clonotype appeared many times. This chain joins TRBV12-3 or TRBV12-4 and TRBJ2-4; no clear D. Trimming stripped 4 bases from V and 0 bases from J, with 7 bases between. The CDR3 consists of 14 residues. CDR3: CASSSGLAKNIQYF. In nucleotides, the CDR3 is TGTGCCAGCAGTTCGGGTTTAGCCAAAAACATTCAGTACTTC.

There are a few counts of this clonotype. CDR3 region: CASSSTRKRYEQYF. The CDR3 DNA sequence: TGTGCCAGCAGCTCGACAAGAAAACGATACGAGCAGTACTTC. V is TRBV5-5 and J is TRBJ2-7; D call uncertain. The V end was cut by 3 bases, the J end by 4 bases, with 14 bases between. From germline, CDR1 is SGHKS and CDR2 YYEKEE (reference sequence). This CDR3 has 14 residues.

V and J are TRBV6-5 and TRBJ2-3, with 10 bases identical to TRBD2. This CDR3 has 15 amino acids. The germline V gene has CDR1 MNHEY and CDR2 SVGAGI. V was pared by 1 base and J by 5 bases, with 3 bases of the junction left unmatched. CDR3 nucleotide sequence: TGTGCCAGCAGTTACTTAGCGGGAGGAGAAGATACGCAGTATTTT. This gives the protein CASSYLAGGEDTQYF.

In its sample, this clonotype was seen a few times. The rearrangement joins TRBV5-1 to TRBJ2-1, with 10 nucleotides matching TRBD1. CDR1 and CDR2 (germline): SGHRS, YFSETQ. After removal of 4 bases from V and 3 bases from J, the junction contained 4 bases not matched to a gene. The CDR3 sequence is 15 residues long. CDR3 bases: TGCGCCAGCAGCGCTGGGACAGGGGACTACAATGAGCAGTTCTTC. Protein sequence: CASSAGTGDYNEQFF.

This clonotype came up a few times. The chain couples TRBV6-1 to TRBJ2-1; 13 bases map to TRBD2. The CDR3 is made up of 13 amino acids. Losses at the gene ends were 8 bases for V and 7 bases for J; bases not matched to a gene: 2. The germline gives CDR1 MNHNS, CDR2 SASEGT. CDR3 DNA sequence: TGTGCCAGCTGGGGACTAGCGGGAAATGAGCAGTTCTTC. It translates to CASWGLAGNEQFF.

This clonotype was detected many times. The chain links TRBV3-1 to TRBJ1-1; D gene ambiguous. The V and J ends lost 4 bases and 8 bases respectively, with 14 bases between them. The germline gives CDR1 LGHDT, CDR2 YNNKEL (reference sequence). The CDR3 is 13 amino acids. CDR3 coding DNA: TGTGCCAGCAGCCCCTTGGGATCAGGAGAAGCTTTCTTT. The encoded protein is CASSPLGSGEAFF.

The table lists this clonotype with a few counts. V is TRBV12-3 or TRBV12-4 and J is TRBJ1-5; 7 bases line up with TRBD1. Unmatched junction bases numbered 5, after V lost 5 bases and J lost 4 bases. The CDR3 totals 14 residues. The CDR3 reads CASSPTGRNQPQHF. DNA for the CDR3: TGTGCCAGCAGTCCGACAGGGAGAAATCAGCCCCAGCATTTT.

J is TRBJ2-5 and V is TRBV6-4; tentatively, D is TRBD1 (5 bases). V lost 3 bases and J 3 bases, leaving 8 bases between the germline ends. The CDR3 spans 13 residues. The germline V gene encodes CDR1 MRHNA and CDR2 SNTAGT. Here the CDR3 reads CASSETAEETQYF. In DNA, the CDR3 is TGTGCCAGCAGTGAGACAGCCGAAGAGACCCAGTACTTC.

The CDR3 region has the DNA TGCAGTGCTAGAGCTAGAGGCAGGGATGGGGGTGGCTACACCTTC. Its translation is CSARARGRDGGGYTF. This chain joins TRBV20-1 and TRBJ1-2; perhaps TRBD1 as D (5 bases). The CDR3 runs to 15 residues. Germline CDR1 reads DFQATT; CDR2 reads SNEGSKA (reference sequence). V was clipped by 1 base and J by 7 bases, with 19 bases between them.

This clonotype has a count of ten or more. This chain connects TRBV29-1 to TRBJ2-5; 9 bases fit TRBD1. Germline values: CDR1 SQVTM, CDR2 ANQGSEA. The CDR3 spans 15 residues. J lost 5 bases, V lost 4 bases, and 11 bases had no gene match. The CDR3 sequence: CSVGPGQGFYETQYF. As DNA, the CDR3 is TGCAGCGTTGGGCCGGGACAGGGATTTTACGAGACCCAGTACTTC.

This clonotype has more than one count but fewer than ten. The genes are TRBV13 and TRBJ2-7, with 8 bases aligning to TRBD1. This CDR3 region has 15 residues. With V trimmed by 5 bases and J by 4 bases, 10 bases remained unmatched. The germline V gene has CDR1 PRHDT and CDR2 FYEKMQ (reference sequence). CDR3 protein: CASSDDRQGRYEQYF. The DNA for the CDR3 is TGTGCCAGCAGCGATGACCGACAGGGGAGGTACGAGCAGTACTTC.

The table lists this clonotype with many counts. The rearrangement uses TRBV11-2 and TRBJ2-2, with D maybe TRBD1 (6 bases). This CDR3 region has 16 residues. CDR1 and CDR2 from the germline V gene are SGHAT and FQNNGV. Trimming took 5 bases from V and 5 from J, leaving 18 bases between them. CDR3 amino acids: CASSTIDRSITGELFF. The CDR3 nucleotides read TGTGCCAGCAGCACGATCGACAGGTCGATTACCGGGGAGCTGTTTTTT.

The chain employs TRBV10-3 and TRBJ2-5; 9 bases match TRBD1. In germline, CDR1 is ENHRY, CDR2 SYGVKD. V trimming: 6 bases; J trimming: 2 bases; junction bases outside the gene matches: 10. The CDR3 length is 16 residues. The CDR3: CAISPVGDREQETQYF. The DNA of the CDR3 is TGTGCCATCAGCCCGGTTGGGGACAGGGAACAAGAGACCCAGTACTTC.

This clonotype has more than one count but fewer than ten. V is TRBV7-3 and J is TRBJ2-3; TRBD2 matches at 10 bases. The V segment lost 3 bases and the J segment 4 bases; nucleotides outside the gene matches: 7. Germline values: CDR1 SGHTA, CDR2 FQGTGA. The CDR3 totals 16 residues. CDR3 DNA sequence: TGTGCCAGCAGCTTGGCTAGCGGGAGTTTGGCAGATACGCAGTATTTT. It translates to CASSLASGSLADTQYF.

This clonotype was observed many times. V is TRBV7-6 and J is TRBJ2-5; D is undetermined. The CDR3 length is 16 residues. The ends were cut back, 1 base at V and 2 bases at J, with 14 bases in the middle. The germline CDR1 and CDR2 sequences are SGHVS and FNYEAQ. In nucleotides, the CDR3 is TGTGCCAGCAGCTTAGGCGTAGGGTCGGGTCAAGAGACCCAGTACTTC. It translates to CASSLGVGSGQETQYF.